This T cell receptor (beta chain) was sequenced during a study of PD-L1 blockade in urothelial cancer. Overall study context: The study started patients on atezolizumab in about 2014, giving 1,200 mg intravenously every 3 weeks. T cell content in blood samples showed a median of about 150,000.

The repertoire was sequenced with immunoSEQ multiplex PCR; TCRdb's copy has only in-frame clones and lacks some. Here the sample spans tens of thousands of clones, 75% to 90% being singletons. The J segment lost 4 bases and the V segment lost 7 bases, leaving 11 bases of the junction unmatched. This CDR3 comprises 14 residues. Per germline, CDR1 SQVTM and CDR2 ANQGSEA. V usage is TRBV29-1 and J usage is TRBJ1-2; 8 positions match TRBD1. The clonotype comes from a middle-aged man with urothelial cancer. Sequencing was performed on PBMCs, taken around atezolizumab (anti-PD-L1) treatment. CDR3 nucleotides: TGCAGCGCGAGCGGACAGGGTGGGGGCTATGGCTACACCTTC. It yields the protein CSASGQGGGYGYTF.